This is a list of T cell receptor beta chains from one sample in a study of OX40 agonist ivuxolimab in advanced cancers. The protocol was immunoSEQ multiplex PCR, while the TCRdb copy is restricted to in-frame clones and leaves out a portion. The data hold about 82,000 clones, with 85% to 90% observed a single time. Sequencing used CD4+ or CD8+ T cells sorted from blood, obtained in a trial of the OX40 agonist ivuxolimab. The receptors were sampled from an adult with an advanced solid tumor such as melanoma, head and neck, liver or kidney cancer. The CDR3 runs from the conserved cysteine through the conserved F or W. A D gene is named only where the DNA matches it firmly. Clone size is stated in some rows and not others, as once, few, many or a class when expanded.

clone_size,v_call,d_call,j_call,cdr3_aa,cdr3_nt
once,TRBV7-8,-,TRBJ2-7,CASSADGRAYEQYF,TGTGCCAGCAGCGCCGACGGACGGGCCTACGAGCAGTACTTC
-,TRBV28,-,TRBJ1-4,CASSTGDRSEKLFF,TGTGCCAGCAGTACGGGGGACCGATCTGAAAAACTGTTTTTT
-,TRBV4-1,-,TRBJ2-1,CASSLKPLDYEQFF,TGCGCCAGCAGCCTAAAGCCCCTTGACTATGAGCAGTTCTTC
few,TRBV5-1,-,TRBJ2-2,CASSLAQGNTGELFF,TGCGCCAGCAGCTTGGCGCAGGGGAACACCGGGGAGCTGTTTTTT
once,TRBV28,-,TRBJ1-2,CAAGDGYGYTF,TGTGCCGCCGGGGACGGCTATGGCTACACCTTC
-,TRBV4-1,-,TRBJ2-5,CASSQESDLQETQYF,TGCGCCAGCAGCCAAGAATCCGACTTACAAGAGACCCAGTACTTC
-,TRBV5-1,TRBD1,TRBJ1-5,CASSLTGQGWPQHF,TGCGCCAGCAGCTTGACAGGACAGGGGTGGCCCCAGCATTTT
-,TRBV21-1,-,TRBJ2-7,CASSKGWWKDEQYF,TGTGCCAGCAGCAAAGGGTGGTGGAAGGACGAGCAGTACTTC
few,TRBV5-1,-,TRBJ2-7,CASSFLPGEGEQYF,TGCGCCAGCAGCTTCCTCCCAGGGGAGGGCGAGCAGTACTTC
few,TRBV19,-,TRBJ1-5,CASSIDSFSPPQHF,TGTGCCAGTAGTATCGATTCCTTCTCCCCGCCCCAGCATTTT
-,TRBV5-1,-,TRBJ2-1,CASSWGAGVNEQFF,TGCGCCAGCAGCTGGGGGGCAGGGGTCAATGAGCAGTTCTTC
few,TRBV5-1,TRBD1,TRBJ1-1,CASSLTGVNTEAFF,TGCGCCAGCAGCTTGACAGGGGTGAACACTGAAGCTTTCTTT
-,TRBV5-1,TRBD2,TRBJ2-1,CASSLGLSGRDEQFF,TGCGCCAGCAGCCTAGGACTAAGCGGGAGAGATGAGCAGTTCTTC
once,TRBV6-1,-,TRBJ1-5,CASSERSRGIQPQHF,TGTGCCAGCAGTGAAAGGTCACGGGGGATACAGCCCCAGCATTTT
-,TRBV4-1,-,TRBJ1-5,CASSQAEVSNQPQHF,TGCGCCAGCAGCCAAGCCGAGGTTAGCAATCAGCCCCAGCATTTT
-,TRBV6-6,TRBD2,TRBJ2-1,CASSYSGTSTNEQFF,TGTGCCAGCAGTTACTCCGGGACTAGTACCAATGAGCAGTTCTTC
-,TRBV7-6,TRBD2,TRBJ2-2,CASSLESTSGSGELFF,TGTGCCAGCAGCTTAGAGTCCACTAGCGGTTCCGGGGAGCTGTTTTTT
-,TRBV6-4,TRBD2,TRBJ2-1,CASSSLAGSYNEQFF,TGTGCCAGCAGCTCGCTAGCGGGAAGTTACAATGAGCAGTTCTTC
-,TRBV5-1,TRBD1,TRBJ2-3,CASSLAADRGQYF,TGCGCCAGCAGCTTGGCCGCGGACAGGGGGCAATATTTT
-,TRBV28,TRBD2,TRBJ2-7,CASSLPSGIPYEQYF,TGTGCCAGCAGTTTACCTAGCGGGATTCCCTACGAGCAGTACTTC
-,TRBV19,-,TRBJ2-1,CASSPGGQHNEQFF,TGTGCCAGTAGTCCCGGAGGCCAACACAATGAGCAGTTCTTC
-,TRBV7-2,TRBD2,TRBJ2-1,CASSLRRESLGNEQFF,TGTGCCAGCAGCTTACGGCGGGAGTCTTTGGGCAATGAGCAGTTCTTC
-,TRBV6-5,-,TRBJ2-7,CASSADYEQYF,TGTGCCAGCAGTGCGGACTACGAGCAGTACTTC
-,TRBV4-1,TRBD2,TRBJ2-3,CASSPSGGRDTQYF,TGCGCCAGCAGCCCCTCTGGCGGGAGGGATACGCAGTATTTT
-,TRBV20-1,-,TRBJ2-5,CSALSRETQYF,TGCAGTGCCCTTTCGAGGGAGACCCAGTACTTC
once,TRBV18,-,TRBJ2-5,CASSRGEQETQYF,TGTGCCAGCTCACGTGGGGAACAAGAGACCCAGTACTTC
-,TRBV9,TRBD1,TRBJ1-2,CASSRDRAFVGYTF,TGTGCCAGCAGCCGGGACAGGGCTTTTGTTGGCTACACCTTC
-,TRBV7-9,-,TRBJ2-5,CASSLGYRAAQYF,TGTGCCAGCAGCTTAGGGTACAGGGCCGCCCAGTACTTC
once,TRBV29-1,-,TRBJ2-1,CSVGLAISYNEQFF,TGCAGCGTTGGGCTAGCGATTTCCTACAATGAGCAGTTCTTC
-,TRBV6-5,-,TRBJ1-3,CASSPPGGTIYF,TGTGCCAGCAGTCCCCCTGGCGGCACCATATATTTT
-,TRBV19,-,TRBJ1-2,CASRLDRLNGYTF,TGTGCCAGTAGGCTGGACCGACTTAATGGCTACACCTTC
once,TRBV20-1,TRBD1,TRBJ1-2,CSAAWDSGYIF,TGCAGTGCCGCCTGGGACAGTGGCTACATCTTC
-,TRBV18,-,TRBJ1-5,CASSPSGASNQPQHF,TGTGCCAGCTCACCGTCTGGCGCTAGCAATCAGCCCCAGCATTTT
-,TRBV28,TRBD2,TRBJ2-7,CASSPLGLAGPYEQYF,TGTGCCAGCAGTCCTCTCGGGCTAGCGGGACCTTACGAGCAGTACTTC
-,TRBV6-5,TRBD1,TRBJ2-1,CASSPRDSSNEQFF,TGTGCCAGCAGTCCTCGGGACAGTTCCAATGAGCAGTTCTTC
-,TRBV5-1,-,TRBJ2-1,CASSSSLEGEQFF,TGCGCCAGCAGCTCCTCCTTAGAGGGTGAGCAGTTCTTC